This T cell receptor (beta chain) was profiled in a study of shared clonotypes between healthy human individuals. The data were produced by immunoSEQ multiplex PCR, yet TCRdb's version contains in-frame clones alone and is incomplete. Among approximately 1,000,000 clones listed, about 80% were seen once. Overall study results and limits: Tissue TCR repertoires likely differ from these blood-only repertoires. Generation of non-shared clonotypes was less probable than generation of clonotypes shared by all four donors.

Trimming cost V 1 base and J 3 bases; bases outside gene matches: 2. CDR1 and CDR2 from the germline V gene are SGHNT and YENEEA. The CDR3 has 15 residues. Note on this clone: Its antigen remains unidentified.

Sequencing used memory CD4+ T cells from PBMCs. Stated subset: CD45RA-negative fraction. This receptor was obtained from a young man in good health. Some clones in this sample may be carry-over from other donors' samples. The chain uses TRBV11-3 and TRBJ2-2; 7 bases agree with TRBD2. The CDR3 sequence: CASSLASGYTGELFF. CDR3 nucleotides: TGTGCCAGCAGCTTAGCTAGCGGTTACACCGGGGAGCTGTTTTTT.